The 32 T cell receptor beta chains listed next were all sequenced from one sample in a study of T cells in Graves' hyperthyroidism and ophthalmopathy. Researchers amplified the TCR beta CDR3 regions from RNA transcripts. The HTBI primer set served for first-round RT-PCR of the TCR CDR3. Via MiXCR, TCRdb re-called the multiplex PCR reads, giving one row per CDR3 protein. The table has about 210,000 distinct CDR3 sequences, 15% to 20% seen once. The source material was blood. These receptor sequences come from a man aged 40-49 years with Graves' hyperthyroidism.

This rearrangement joins TRBV7-2 to TRBJ1-2; D is undetermined. This CDR3 region has 14 residues. V dropped 1 base and J dropped 4 bases, with 10 bases sitting between them. The germline V gene has CDR1 SGHTA and CDR2 FQGNSA. The CDR3 is CASSLEAESYGYTF. The CDR3 nucleotides read TGTGCCAGCAGCTTAGAGGCCGAGAGCTATGGCTACACCTTC.

This clonotype was seen repeatedly, ten times or more. The chain employs TRBV6-2 or TRBV6-3 and TRBJ2-2, with D unresolved. CDR3 length equals 17 residues. Germline V gene sequence: CDR1 MNHEY, CDR2 SVGEGT. V was shortened by 9 bases and J by 0 bases, with 20 bases between the two germline ends. CDR3: CARTPYPGGANTGELFF. CDR3 nucleotide sequence: TGTGCCAGGACACCCTACCCGGGCGGCGCGAACACCGGGGAGCTGTTTTTT.

In its sample, this clonotype was seen a few times. V usage is TRBV6-5 and J usage is TRBJ1-6; tentative D call: TRBD1 (6 bases). Germline-derived CDR1 and CDR2 are MNHEY and SVGAGI. The CDR3 length is 15 residues. V was trimmed by 0 bases and J by 15 bases, leaving 18 bases between them. The CDR3 is CASSYSQDSSGDLHF. The CDR3 region has the DNA TGTGCCAGCAGTTACTCACAGGACAGTTCCGGGGACCTCCACTTT.

There are a few counts of this clonotype. J is TRBJ1-5 and V is TRBV3-1, with D possibly TRBD1 on 5 matching bases. There are 14 residues in the CDR3. The V gene's germline CDR1 is LGHDT and CDR2 YNNKEL (reference sequence). The ends were cut back, 2 bases at V and 9 bases at J, with 14 bases in the middle. The CDR3 here is CASSQRGDPRPQHF. As DNA, the CDR3 is TGTGCCAGCAGCCAAAGAGGGGACCCGAGGCCCCAGCATTTT.

This clonotype showed up many times. The chain is built from TRBV12-3 or TRBV12-4 and TRBJ1-2; the D gene is possibly TRBD1 (5 bases). Trimming removed 3 bases at V and 4 bases at J, with 9 bases between. The CDR3 runs 13 residues. The CDR3 DNA reads TGTGCCAGCAGTTTGACAGCGGGCTATGGCTACACCTTC. Translated, it gives CASSLTAGYGYTF.

This clonotype was picked up many times. The V call is TRBV7-9, the J call TRBJ2-7; a weak D match, TRBD2 (5 bases). Per germline, CDR1 SEHNR and CDR2 FQNEAQ (reference sequence). There are 14 residues in the CDR3. Between the trimmed V and J ends, which lost 0 bases and 3 bases, there was a span of 9 bases. This CDR3 reads CASSLAAADYEQYF. CDR3 bases: TGTGCCAGCAGCTTAGCGGCAGCGGACTACGAGCAGTACTTC.

This clonotype was observed at least ten times. The CDR3 here is CASSTGTEQFF. CDR3 sequence (DNA): TGTGCCAGCAGCACCGGGACTGAGCAGTTCTTC. The rearrangement joins TRBV7-2 to TRBJ2-1, with D perhaps TRBD1 or TRBD2 (5 bases each). V lost 5 bases, J lost 9 bases, and 8 bases lay in between. The length of the CDR3 is 11 residues. Germline CDR1 and CDR2: SGHTA and FQGNSA.

This clonotype came up many times. The chain joins TRBV19 to TRBJ1-1; 12 nucleotides align to TRBD1. After removal of 2 bases from V and 1 base from J, the junction contained 5 bases not matched to a gene. The germline gives CDR1 LNHDA, CDR2 SQIVND (reference sequence). The CDR3 covers 17 residues. The CDR3 here is CASSISGQGARNTEAFF. Written as DNA, the CDR3 is TGTGCCAGTAGTATATCGGGACAGGGGGCCAGGAACACTGAAGCTTTCTTT.

This clonotype has more than one count but fewer than ten. The V gene is TRBV15, the J gene TRBJ2-3; D is perhaps TRBD1 (5 bases). Germline lookup yields CDR1 LNHNV and CDR2 YYDKDF (reference sequence). Trimming removed 3 bases from V and 5 bases from J, with 9 bases in between. This CDR3 contains 13 residues. The CDR3 reads CATSRKQEDTQYF. The CDR3 DNA is TGTGCCACCAGCAGGAAACAGGAAGATACGCAGTATTTT.

This clonotype was found many times. The rearrangement joins TRBV20-1 to TRBJ2-1; 9 bases align to TRBD1. The J segment lost 0 bases and the V segment lost 5 bases, leaving 5 bases of the junction unmatched. Germline V gene data show CDR1 as DFQATT and CDR2 as SNEGSKA (reference sequence). CDR3 length: 15 amino acids. The CDR3 reads CSASGQGSSYNEQFF. The CDR3 DNA follows: TGCAGTGCTTCGGGACAGGGCAGCTCCTACAATGAGCAGTTCTTC.

The sample holds many counts of this clonotype. This chain connects TRBV10-3 to TRBJ2-7, with 7 bases that match TRBD2. Trimming cost V 11 bases and J 2 bases; bases outside gene matches: 9. This CDR3 spans 13 amino acids. Germline loops: CDR1 ENHRY, CDR2 SYGVKD. Here the CDR3 reads CASRGVETYEQYF. The CDR3 region has the DNA TGTGCCTCTCGGGGGGTAGAAACCTACGAGCAGTACTTC.

This clonotype was observed many times. This sequence joins TRBV7-2 and TRBJ2-3; 8 positions agree with TRBD1. This CDR3 has 13 amino acids. The J segment lost 13 bases and the V segment lost 5 bases, leaving 11 bases of the junction unmatched. Germline values: CDR1 SGHTA, CDR2 FQGNSA. The CDR3 DNA reads TGTGCCAGCAGCCCCCAACAGGGGGTACAGGAGTATTTT. As protein: CASSPQQGVQEYF.

The sample holds many counts of this clonotype. The rearrangement uses TRBV29-1 and TRBJ1-1; unclear D gene. The CDR3 totals 15 residues. CDR1 and CDR2 (germline): SQVTM, ANQGSEA. Trimming stripped 3 bases from V and 3 bases from J, with 17 bases between. Here the CDR3 reads CSVDREITAYTEAFF. CDR3 DNA: TGCAGCGTTGATAGGGAGATTACTGCGTACACTGAAGCTTTCTTT.

This clonotype appeared many times. The V and J genes are TRBV19 and TRBJ1-1, with 10 bases aligning to TRBD1. CDR3 length equals 14 residues. Germline V gene lookup returns CDR1 LNHDA and CDR2 SQIVND (reference sequence). V dropped 5 bases and J dropped 4; count of bases not matched to a gene: 4. CDR3 DNA: TGTGCCAGTAGTGCGACAGGGGGCGGCACTGAAGCTTTCTTT. Translating it yields CASSATGGGTEAFF.

The sample holds many counts of this clonotype. The chain recombines TRBV20-1 with TRBJ1-1, with TRBD1 as a possible D gene (5 bases). Germline CDR1 is DFQATT and CDR2 is SNEGSKA (reference sequence). The CDR3 has 12 residues. Trimming removed 0 bases at V and 5 bases at J, with 7 bases between. The CDR3 nucleotides read TGCAGTGCTAGAGAGGGGGGAACTGAAGCTTTCTTT. As protein: CSAREGGTEAFF.

This clonotype was observed a handful of times. This rearrangement joins TRBV20-1 to TRBJ2-5; no reliable D call. The germline V and J ends were trimmed by 6 bases and 5 bases, with 19 bases remaining between them. The CDR3 consists of 14 residues. CDR1 is DFQATT and CDR2 is SNEGSKA in the germline V gene (reference sequence). The CDR3 region has the DNA TGCAGTGCAATCCGACCCGAGCTGGCTGAGACCCAGTACTTC. It codes for CSAIRPELAETQYF.

This clonotype appeared many times. The genes are TRBV15 and TRBJ2-2; D gene unclear. The germline V and J ends were trimmed by 1 base and 4 bases, with 1 base remaining between them. Germline V gene sequence: CDR1 LNHNV, CDR2 YYDKDF (reference sequence). There are 12 residues in the CDR3. The CDR3 nucleotides are TGTGCCACCAGCAGAGCCACCGGGGAGCTGTTTTTT. Its protein is CATSRATGELFF.

This chain connects TRBV20-1 to TRBJ1-4, with 7 bases matching TRBD1. Trimming at V came to 3 bases and at J to 0 bases, leaving 7 bases not matched to a gene. CDR3 length: 16 amino acids. Germline values: CDR1 DFQATT, CDR2 SNEGSKA (reference sequence). The CDR3 here is CSARSSGQPTNEKLFF. The CDR3 region has the DNA TGCAGTGCTAGGTCATCGGGACAGCCAACTAATGAAAAACTGTTTTTT.

Points on this clonotype: A read error may explain this, as a much larger clone is one base away. The chain couples TRBV18 to TRBJ2-2; weak D call: TRBD2 (6 bases). The germline gives CDR1 KGHSH, CDR2 LQKENI. The CDR3 contains 14 residues. The CDR3 DNA is TGTGCCAGCTCACCACGGAGGAGCACCGGGGGGCTGTTTTTT. Encoded protein: CASSPRRSTGGLFF.

This clonotype was counted only a few times. The chain couples TRBV4-3 to TRBJ1-4; D call uncertain. Trimming took 0 bases from V and 3 from J, leaving 14 bases between them. Germline CDR1 reads LGHNA; CDR2 reads YSLEER. CDR3 length: 17 residues. CDR3 nucleotides: TGCGCCAGCAGCCAAGATTACGGCGGTGTTGCTAATGAAAAACTGTTTTTT. This sequence encodes CASSQDYGGVANEKLFF.

The sample holds a few counts of this clonotype. This chain joins TRBV7-2 and TRBJ1-2; 7 nucleotides match TRBD1. The CDR3 consists of 15 residues. The J segment lost 4 bases and the V segment lost 1 base, leaving 6 bases of the junction unmatched. CDR1 is SGHTA, CDR2 FQGNSA, per germline. The CDR3 coding sequence is TGTGCCAGCAGCTTAGATTCAGGGGGACTCTATGGCTACACCTTC. This codes for CASSLDSGGLYGYTF.

This clonotype was seen many times. This sequence joins TRBV7-8 and TRBJ2-3; D gene ambiguous. Germline CDR1 SGHVS, CDR2 FQNEAQ. The ends were cut back, 1 base at V and 2 bases at J, with 10 bases in the middle. This CDR3 has 15 amino acids. The CDR3 reads CASSLGLWNTDTQYF. The CDR3 nucleotides are TGTGCCAGCAGCTTAGGTCTTTGGAACACAGATACGCAGTATTTT.

A few counts support this clonotype. The rearrangement links TRBV7-9 to TRBJ1-3; D is undetermined. V was pared by 7 bases and J by 4 bases, with 14 bases between. The germline V gene has CDR1 SEHNR and CDR2 FQNEAQ (reference sequence). The CDR3 spans 14 residues. The CDR3 spells CASIEGSLGNTIYF. In DNA, the CDR3 is TGTGCCAGCATAGAAGGCTCTCTGGGAAACACCATATATTTT.

The table lists this clonotype with many counts. The rearrangement joins TRBV24-1 to TRBJ2-3; D is possibly TRBD2 (6 bases). The V gene lost 7 bases and the J gene lost 0 bases, with 13 bases spanning the gap. CDR1 and CDR2 from the germline V gene are KGHDR and SFDVKD. The CDR3 covers 15 residues. The CDR3 nucleotides are TGTGCCACCAGGGGTCGGGGGACTAGCACAGATACGCAGTATTTT. It encodes CATRGRGTSTDTQYF.

About this clonotype: The germline gene is not matched at one end of the junction; a read error may be the cause. The V call is TRBV12-3 or TRBV12-4, the J call TRBJ1-5; D is undetermined. The CDR3 runs 13 residues. The CDR3 bases are TGTACCAGCAGTTTATTGGAAAATCAGCCCCAGCATTTT. This translates into CTSSLLENQPQHF.

This clonotype was observed a handful of times. The chain has TRBV13 and TRBJ1-6; 7 bases agree with TRBD1. Germline lookup yields CDR1 PRHDT and CDR2 FYEKMQ (reference sequence). The V gene end was trimmed by 7 bases and the J gene end by 8 bases; junction bases not matched to a gene: 11. The CDR3 sequence is 15 residues long. In nucleotides, the CDR3 is TGTGCCAGCAACCGAGACAGGGCCGGGGATTCACCCCTCCACTTT. It codes for CASNRDRAGDSPLHF.

V usage is TRBV7-3 and J usage is TRBJ2-1, with D possibly matching TRBD1 (5 bases). Germline V gene sequence: CDR1 SGHTA, CDR2 FQGTGA. The germline V and J ends were trimmed by 5 bases and 3 bases, with 11 bases remaining between them. This CDR3 spans 14 amino acids. The CDR3: CASSRSTDYNEQFF. DNA of the CDR3: TGTGCCAGCAGCCGTTCGACAGACTACAATGAGCAGTTCTTC.

As for this clonotype: A read error may be the cause here, since a much bigger clone is one base away. This CDR3 reads CASSEGTAAYGYTF. The DNA of the CDR3 is TGTGCCAGCAGTGAAGGGACTGCCGCCTATGGCTACACCTTC. The V call is TRBV2, the J call TRBJ1-2, with D uncertain. This CDR3 spans 14 amino acids. Trimming removed 1 base from V and 4 bases from J, with 10 bases in between. Germline CDR1 reads SNHLY; CDR2 reads FYNNEI. Full variable domain (missing parts from reference TRBV2 and TRBJ1-2): EPEVTQTPSHQVTQMGQEVILRCVPISNHLYFYWYRQILGQKVEFLVSFYNNEISEKSEIFDDQFSVERPDGSNFTLKIRSTKLEDSAMYFCASSEGTAAYGYTFGSGTRLTVV.

This clonotype occurred many times. The chain uses TRBV20-1 and TRBJ2-2; 9 bases line up with TRBD1. Per the germline V gene, CDR1 is DFQATT and CDR2 is SNEGSKA (reference sequence). This CDR3 comprises 15 residues. Germline trimming cut 3 bases from V and 2 bases from J; bases unmatched to any gene: 4. CDR3 bases: TGCAGTGCTAGCAGGACAGGGGTCAACACCGGGGAGCTGTTTTTT. Amino acids: CSASRTGVNTGELFF.

V and J are TRBV4-2 and TRBJ2-3; D tentatively reads TRBD1 or TRBD2 (5 bases each). V dropped 6 bases and J dropped 5 bases, with 18 bases sitting between them. CDR3 size: 15 residues. Germline assignment: CDR1 LGHNA and CDR2 YNFKEQ. CDR3 coding DNA: TGTGCCAGCAGGGACACACCGTCGGGAAGAGATACGCAGTATTTT. Encoded protein: CASRDTPSGRDTQYF.

The V gene is TRBV20-1, the J gene TRBJ1-1, with D tentatively TRBD1 (5 bases). The CDR3 spans 12 residues. Germline V gene sequence: CDR1 DFQATT, CDR2 SNEGSKA (reference sequence). The DNA of the CDR3 is TGCTCAACAATTGCGGGGCTCACTGAAGCTTTCTTT. As protein: CSTIAGLTEAFF.

A few counts support this clonotype. V gene TRBV6-1 combines with J gene TRBJ2-1; the D is unclear. Germline lookup yields CDR1 MNHNS and CDR2 SASEGT. The germline V and J ends were trimmed by 5 bases and 5 bases, with 10 bases remaining between them. The CDR3 covers 13 residues. The CDR3 bases are TGTGCCAGCAGTTCCCAAGATCACAATGAGCAGTTCTTC. It yields the protein CASSSQDHNEQFF.